The T cell receptor beta chain described here comes from a study of CD8+CD57+ T cells in acquired aplastic anemia (dated 2018 in TCRdb). At the level of the whole study: On average, sorted CD4+ and CD8+ cells yielded about 3 ug of extracted DNA, with a range of 0.2 to 27.4 ug. A CD8+CD57+ expansion meant a frequency higher than the mean frequency seen in healthy subjects. On the study overall, not on this receptor specifically: Patients and healthy controls showed no significant difference in CD8+ Simpson's diversity (P=0.060). Roughly 30 CD8+ CDR3 sequences were shared between patients and controls but appeared highly expressed in patients and within their immunodominant clones.

From cysteine to phenylalanine, the CDR3 is 14 amino acids long. Here the CDR3 DNA is all that survives: 42 bases in frame from base 1. Taken from the germline V gene (reference sequence), the CDR1 and CDR2 loops are LNHNV and YYDKDF. Details on this clonotype: It has no known antigen specificity. At one end the junction does not follow the germline gene, possibly because of a read error.

Expansion of CD8+CD57+ cells had been shown by flow cytometry in the patients chosen for sequencing. Severe acquired aplastic anemia was diagnosed in all patients according to International Study of Aplastic Anemia and Agranulocytosis and Camitta criteria. Patients had received no therapy at the time of blood sampling. In the study, sorted CD4+ and CD8+ blood T cells from patients with severe aplastic anemia and from healthy subjects underwent deep sequencing of TCR repertoires. Patients were enrolled in the USA under clinicaltrials.gov protocols 00001620, 01623167, 00001397, 00071045, 00081523 and 00961064. Ficoll-Paque density gradient centrifugation was used to isolate peripheral blood mononuclear cells. Before DNA was extracted, CD4+ and CD8+ T cells were sorted using either FACS or magnetic beads. Genomic DNA served as template for TCR beta VDJ combination and CDR3 sequence profiling. An Illumina HiSeq 2000 was the platform used for TCR repertoire sequencing. The authors' analysis ran thus. TRBV/TRBJ rearrangement plots, CDR3 size and DJ length profiles, and Simpson's diversity index were used to assess repertoires. The most abundant DNA sequence in the deep sequencing data was taken as the immunodominant clone. CDR3 amino acid sequences were checked for sharing across subjects and were also compared against the VDJdb database and published repertoires. TCRdb reprocessed the public reads (quality trimming at Q25 with fastp, clone calling with MiXCR) and kept in-frame beta chains. Each CDR3 protein gets just one entry, which takes the most common genes and DNA from the rows behind it. The V and J calls come from TCRdb's annotation, not from the publication. Present in this sample are about 290,000 distinct CDR3 sequences, under 65% of which were seen just once. 1.3% of the sample is in the top ten clones.

Rearrangement joined TRBV15 to TRBJ1-1, with the identity of the D gene unclear. The TCR was taken from a human donor with aplastic anemia. Material for sequencing was sorted CD4+, CD8+, or CD8+CD57+ T cells (not recorded which) from PBMCs. Here the CDR3 is given as CAISRERRDTEAFF. In nucleotides, the sequence is TGTGCCATCAGCAGAGAGCGGCGGGACACTGAAGCTTTCTTT.